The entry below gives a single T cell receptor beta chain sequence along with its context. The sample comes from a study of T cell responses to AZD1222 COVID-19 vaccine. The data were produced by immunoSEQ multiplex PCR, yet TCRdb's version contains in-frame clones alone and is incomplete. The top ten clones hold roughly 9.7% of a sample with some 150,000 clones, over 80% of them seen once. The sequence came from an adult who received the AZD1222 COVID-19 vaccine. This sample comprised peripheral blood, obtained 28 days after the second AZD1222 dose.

The chain's CDR3 is CATHRGPEAFF. CDR3 nucleotides: TGTGCCACCCATAGGGGGCCTGAAGCTTTCTTT. The rearrangement uses TRBV24-1 and TRBJ1-1; 7 bases align to TRBD1. J was trimmed by 6 bases and V by 9 bases; bases with no gene match: 3. Germline lookup yields CDR1 KGHDR and CDR2 SFDVKD. The CDR3 has 11 residues.